The rows below give T cell receptor beta chains drawn from one sample of a study of T cells in Graves' hyperthyroidism and ophthalmopathy. A single record per CDR3 protein comes from TCRdb applying MiXCR to the multiplex PCR reads. In the table there are 270,000 or so distinct CDR3 sequences, roughly 15% of which are singletons. The source material was blood. These receptors all stem from a woman aged 45 to 65 with Graves' hyperthyroidism that later progressed to Graves' ophthalmopathy. Both conserved end residues are part of each CDR3. The order of the fields is clone size, D gene, V gene, J gene, CDR3 protein, CDR3 DNA. A D gene is named only where the DNA matches it firmly. For some rows the clone size is stated as once, few or many, or as a class when expanded; others skip it.

many	NA	TRBV6-1	TRBJ2-7	CASSWPGGYEQYF	TGTGCCAGCAGTTGGCCCGGGGGCTACGAGCAGTACTTC
NA	NA	TRBV15	TRBJ2-2	CATSYSGSLNTGELFF	TGTGCCACCAGCTACTCCGGGAGCCTGAACACCGGGGAGCTGTTTTTT
NA	TRBD1	TRBV5-1	TRBJ1-1	CASSLRQGASTEAFF	TGCGCCAGCAGCTTGCGACAGGGGGCGTCTACTGAAGCTTTCTTT
many	TRBD2	TRBV19	TRBJ2-1	CASSPQGTSGTNEQFF	TGTGCCAGTAGTCCTCAGGGGACTAGCGGGACCAATGAGCAGTTCTTC
NA	NA	TRBV12-3/TRBV12-4	TRBJ2-1	CASSLGAAGEQFF	TGTGCCAGCAGTTTAGGGGCAGCTGGTGAGCAGTTCTTC
NA	NA	TRBV20-1	TRBJ2-1	CSAGEAYNEQFF	TGCAGTGCTGGGGAGGCCTACAATGAGCAGTTCTTC
many	NA	TRBV5-1	TRBJ2-2	CASSLARELFF	TGCGCCAGCAGCTTGGCCCGGGAGCTGTTTTTT
NA	NA	TRBV19	TRBJ1-4	CASPTRRGNEKLFF	TGTGCCAGTCCGACCAGGCGGGGGAATGAAAAACTGTTTTTT
NA	NA	TRBV4-2	TRBJ1-4	CASSQDPGRVQEKLFF	TGTGCCAGCAGCCAAGATCCGGGACGAGTGCAGGAAAAACTGTTTTTT
many	NA	TRBV6-1	TRBJ1-1	CASSEALGGSEAFF	TGTGCCAGCAGTGAAGCGCTAGGGGGATCTGAAGCTTTCTTT
many	NA	TRBV29-1	TRBJ2-7	CSVESQRSYEQYF	TGCAGCGTTGAAAGCCAGCGGTCCTACGAGCAGTACTTC
many	NA	TRBV7-8	TRBJ1-1	CASSLEAPGGGAFF	TGTGCCAGCAGCTTAGAGGCCCCCGGAGGTGGAGCTTTCTTT
many	TRBD1	TRBV27	TRBJ1-1	CASLPENRNRGLGNTEAFF	TGTGCCAGCCTTCCAGAAAATAGGAACAGGGGGCTAGGGAACACTGAAGCTTTCTTT
many	TRBD1	TRBV6-1	TRBJ1-2	CASSGQTGFSYGYTF	TGTGCCAGCAGTGGCCAGACAGGGTTTAGCTATGGCTACACCTTC
many	TRBD2	TRBV5-1	TRBJ2-3	CASSLGLAGDGTDTQYF	TGCGCCAGCAGCTTGGGACTAGCGGGAGATGGGACAGATACGCAGTATTTT
NA	NA	TRBV10-3	TRBJ2-3	CAIGFDKSTDTQYF	TGTGCCATCGGCTTCGACAAGAGCACAGATACGCAGTATTTT
few	TRBD2	TRBV6-4	TRBJ2-7	CASRTRPGLAGAYEQHF	TGTGCCAGCAGAACCAGACCGGGACTAGCGGGAGCGTACGAGCAGCACTTC
few	NA	TRBV7-2	TRBJ2-7	CASRRDPESYEQYF	TGTGCCAGCAGGCGGGACCCCGAATCCTACGAGCAGTACTTC
many	NA	TRBV20-1	TRBJ2-3	CSANVGTMSTDTQYF	TGCAGTGCTAACGTGGGGACGATGAGCACAGATACGCAGTATTTT
many	TRBD2	TRBV28	TRBJ2-3	CASSPLGTSGRWDTQYF	TGTGCCAGCAGTCCCCTCGGGACTAGCGGGAGATGGGATACGCAGTATTTT
many	NA	TRBV20-1	TRBJ2-7	CSARDLGGYYEQYF	TGCAGTGCTAGAGATCTGGGGGGCTACTACGAGCAGTACTTC
many	NA	TRBV9	TRBJ1-1	CASSVDLGLNTEAFF	TGTGCCAGCAGCGTAGACCTGGGGTTGAACACTGAAGCTTTCTTT
many	TRBD2	TRBV6-2/TRBV6-3	TRBJ2-2	CASTGLARVTGELFF	TGTGCCAGCACCGGACTAGCCAGGGTCACCGGGGAGCTGTTTTTT
many	TRBD2	TRBV6-5	TRBJ2-1	CASSYGVAGGFEQFF	TGTGCCAGCAGTTATGGGGTAGCGGGAGGTTTCGAGCAGTTCTTC
many	NA	TRBV14	TRBJ2-1	CASSQVGIDEQFF	TGTGCCAGCAGCCAAGTAGGAATCGATGAGCAGTTCTTC
NA	TRBD1	TRBV11-1	TRBJ1-2	CASSSGQGRYGYTF	TGTGCCAGCAGCTCGGGACAGGGACGGTATGGCTACACCTTC
few	NA	TRBV7-2	TRBJ2-5	CASSSQGGRGAQYF	TGTGCCAGCAGCTCTCAGGGGGGACGAGGGGCCCAGTACTTC
NA	NA	TRBV9	TRBJ2-3	CASSVVGGMADTQYF	TGTGCCAGCAGCGTAGTTGGCGGGATGGCAGATACGCAGTATTTT
NA	TRBD1	TRBV7-2	TRBJ1-2	CASSLRTGDNGYTF	TGTGCCAGCAGCTTACGAACAGGGGACAATGGCTACACCTTC
many	TRBD1	TRBV20-1	TRBJ1-4	CSPSNRGTNEKLFF	TGCAGCCCATCCAACAGGGGCACTAATGAAAAACTGTTTTTT
many	NA	TRBV5-6	TRBJ1-2	CASSFVARGERGYTF	TGTGCCAGCAGCTTCGTAGCCAGGGGAGAGCGCGGCTACACCTTC
many	TRBD2	TRBV7-9	TRBJ2-5	CASSNGLAGVREETQYF	TGTGCCAGCAGCAATGGACTAGCGGGAGTTCGGGAAGAGACCCAGTACTTC
many	NA	TRBV27	TRBJ1-2	CASSSGSDGYTF	TGTGCCAGCAGTTCAGGGAGCGATGGCTACACCTTC
many	TRBD1	TRBV6-1	TRBJ2-7	CASSTSGTAYEQYF	TGTGCCAGCAGCACCAGTGGGACAGCCTACGAGCAGTACTTC
many	TRBD2	TRBV28	TRBJ2-7	CASLSGRATSYEQYF	TGTGCCAGCCTTAGCGGGAGGGCCACCAGCTACGAGCAGTACTTC
NA	NA	TRBV19	TRBJ2-1	CASSSLRSPRGNNEQFF	TGTGCCAGTAGTTCTCTAAGAAGTCCTCGGGGGAACAATGAGCAGTTCTTC
NA	TRBD2	TRBV12-3/TRBV12-4	TRBJ2-1	CASRSSGGDNEQFF	TGTGCCAGCAGATCTAGCGGGGGGGACAATGAGCAGTTCTTC
many	TRBD1	TRBV7-9	TRBJ1-3	CASSSSIDRVSGNTIYF	TGTGCCAGCAGCTCATCCATTGACAGGGTGTCTGGAAACACCATATATTTT
many	TRBD1	TRBV2	TRBJ1-1	CASSLRQGSVNTEAFF	TGTGCCAGCAGTCTAAGACAGGGAAGTGTGAACACTGAAGCTTTCTTT
many	NA	TRBV5-1	TRBJ2-1	CASSSAGTPLGDEQFF	TGCGCCAGCAGCAGCGCCGGGACACCCTTAGGGGATGAGCAGTTCTTC
many	NA	TRBV5-1	TRBJ1-1	CASAFDSQNTEAFF	TGCGCCAGCGCCTTTGATTCCCAGAACACTGAAGCTTTCTTT
many	NA	TRBV5-1	TRBJ2-3	CASSPEGPTDTQYF	TGCGCCAGCAGTCCTGAGGGACCCACAGATACGCAGTATTTT
many	TRBD1	TRBV30	TRBJ1-3	CAAMTGPSGNTIYF	TGTGCCGCCATGACAGGGCCCTCTGGAAACACCATATATTTT
many	TRBD1	TRBV2	TRBJ2-7	CASGRQGVHEQYF	TGTGCCAGCGGGCGACAGGGGGTCCACGAGCAGTACTTC
NA	NA	TRBV9	TRBJ1-1	CASSPGGDPTEAFF	TGTGCCAGCAGCCCCGGCGGGGATCCCACTGAAGCTTTCTTT
many	NA	TRBV18	TRBJ2-7	CASSPLQGGPGLPAYEQYF	TGTGCCAGCTCACCCCTTCAAGGGGGGCCGGGACTTCCGGCCTACGAGCAGTACTTC
many	NA	TRBV7-8	TRBJ2-1	CASGRDPRNEQFF	TGTGCCAGCGGTAGGGACCCCCGCAATGAGCAGTTCTTC
few	NA	TRBV4-1	TRBJ1-4	CASSPVQINEKLFF	TGCGCCAGCAGCCCGGTCCAGATAAATGAAAAACTGTTTTTT
NA	NA	TRBV28	TRBJ2-1	CASSSQGGGENEQFF	TGTGCCAGCAGCTCACAGGGGGGGGGCGAAAATGAGCAGTTCTTC
many	NA	TRBV2	TRBJ2-5	CASSDWRETQYF	TGTGCCAGCAGTGATTGGCGGGAGACCCAGTACTTC